This T cell receptor (beta chain) was observed in a study of T cells in tuberculosis. Thawed, overnight-rested PBMC were stained with GMM-loaded CD1B tetramer, viability dye and anti-CD3, then sorted. C32 glucose monomycolate from Rhodococcus equi was loaded onto the CD1B tetramers. PBMC for tetramer sorting were first depleted of CD14-expressing monocytes. From germline, CDR1 is SEHNR and CDR2 FQNEAQ (reference sequence). This CDR3 region has 15 residues. Trimming left V 3 bases short and J 2 bases short, with 11 bases between. Chain pairing is unknown; alpha and beta were sequenced separately. The repertoire was sequenced with immunoSEQ multiplex PCR; TCRdb's copy has only in-frame clones and lacks some. The table records about 58,000 clones, around 90% of them present only once.

The sample was CD1b-GMM tetramer-negative cells sorted from PBMCs. The V and J genes are TRBV7-9 and TRBJ2-1; D is undetermined. The sequence was collected from an adult woman with latent tuberculosis. In DNA form, the CDR3 reads TGTGCCAGCAGCTTGCGAGACACTCCCTACAATGAGCAGTTCTTC. It is translated as CASSLRDTPYNEQFF.